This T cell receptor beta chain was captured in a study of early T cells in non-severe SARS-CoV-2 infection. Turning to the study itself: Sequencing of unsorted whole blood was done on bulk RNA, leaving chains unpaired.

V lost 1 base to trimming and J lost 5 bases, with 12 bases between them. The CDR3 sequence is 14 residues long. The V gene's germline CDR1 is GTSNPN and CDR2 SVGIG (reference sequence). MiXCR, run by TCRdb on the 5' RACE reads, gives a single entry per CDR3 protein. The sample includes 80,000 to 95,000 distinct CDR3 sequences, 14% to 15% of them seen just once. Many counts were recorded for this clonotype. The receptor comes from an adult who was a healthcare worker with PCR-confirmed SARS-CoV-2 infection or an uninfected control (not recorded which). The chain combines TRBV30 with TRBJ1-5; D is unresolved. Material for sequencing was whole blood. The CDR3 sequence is CAWSEDGGYQPQHF. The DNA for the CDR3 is TGTGCCTGGAGTGAGGACGGAGGGTATCAGCCCCAGCATTTT. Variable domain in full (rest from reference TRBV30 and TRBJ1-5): SQTIHQWPATLVQPVGSPLSLECTVEGTSNPNLYWYRQAAGRGLQLLFYSVGIGQISSEVPQNLSASRPQDRQFILSSKKLLLSDSGFYLCAWSEDGGYQPQHFGDGTRLSIL.